This TCR beta chain was captured by sequencing in a study of a mutant IDH1 vaccine in newly diagnosed glioma. Overall study context: Averaging around 40 years of age, treated patients were about 60% male and around 38% female. Former treatment meant radiotherapy, temozolomide, or both; the majority had gotten both.

Germline V gene lookup returns CDR1 SGHKS and CDR2 YYEKEE (reference sequence). V was trimmed by 2 bases and J by 6 bases, leaving 5 bases between them. The CDR3 consists of 12 residues. TCRdb's copy holds only in-frame clones and misses some; the assay was immunoSEQ multiplex PCR. The table lists 110,000 or so clones, approximately 87% of them singletons. With respect to this clone: The target antigen is unknown.

Time point denoted: week 11, during vaccination. Each dose delivered 300 ug of mutant IDH1 20-mer peptide subcutaneously with imiquimod. The material was PBMCs, obtained from a glioma patient whose treatment included an IDH1 peptide vaccine. The source of this sequence is a woman in her fifties or sixties with glioma. The chain couples TRBV5-5 to TRBJ2-2, with no clear D. The CDR3 coding sequence is TGTGCCAGCAGCTTAGGTGCCGGGGAGCTGTTTTTT. Translating it yields CASSLGAGELFF.